These T cell receptor beta chains were read from a single sample in a study of response to subunit inactivated influenza vaccine. Using its own MiXCR run on the RT-PCR reads, TCRdb lists one record per CDR3 protein. Here the sample spans 550,000 to 650,000 distinct CDR3 sequences, roughly 12% being singletons. The input for sequencing was PBMCs from blood, taken on the day of vaccination. The source is a man between 45 and 60 years old who received an inactivated influenza vaccine. Both conserved end residues are part of each CDR3. D genes are given only for firm matches. A row's size may be missing; if present it is once, few, many or a size class.

v_call: TRBV28
d_call: .
clone_size: .
j_call: TRBJ2-2
cdr3_nt: TGTGCCAGCACCTTTAGGAGGGCAGGGACCGGGGAGCTGTTTTTT
cdr3_aa: CASTFRRAGTGELFF

v_call: TRBV4-1
d_call: TRBD2
clone_size: many
j_call: TRBJ2-5
cdr3_nt: TGCGCCAGCAGCCAAGTCTGGCATAGCGGGGGGGCCGGAGGGATAGAGACCCAGTACTTC
cdr3_aa: CASSQVWHSGGAGGIETQYF

v_call: TRBV28
d_call: .
clone_size: many
j_call: TRBJ2-5
cdr3_nt: TGTGCCATTACGGGACTGAGCCAAGAGACCCAGTACTTC
cdr3_aa: CAITGLSQETQYF

v_call: TRBV5-4
d_call: .
clone_size: few
j_call: TRBJ2-3
cdr3_nt: TGTGCCAGCAGCCCCACGTTACAGGGAGGTCGCACAGATACGCAGTATTTT
cdr3_aa: CASSPTLQGGRTDTQYF

v_call: TRBV6-2/TRBV6-3
d_call: TRBD1
clone_size: few
j_call: TRBJ2-1
cdr3_nt: TGTGCCAGCAGCCACCGGGACAGGGGGCAACCGGGCTATGAGCAGTTCTTC
cdr3_aa: CASSHRDRGQPGYEQFF

v_call: TRBV5-1
d_call: .
clone_size: few
j_call: TRBJ2-7
cdr3_nt: TGCGCCAGCAGCTTGGAGCCAATGAGCTCCTACGAGCAGTACTTC
cdr3_aa: CASSLEPMSSYEQYF

v_call: TRBV5-1
d_call: .
clone_size: .
j_call: TRBJ1-6
cdr3_nt: TGCGCCAGCAAACAACAAGGACTGACCAATTCACCCCTCCACTTT
cdr3_aa: CASKQQGLTNSPLHF

v_call: TRBV29-1
d_call: .
clone_size: many
j_call: TRBJ1-2
cdr3_nt: TGCAGCGTTGAAGGATCCCGAGGGTCTGGCTACACCTTC
cdr3_aa: CSVEGSRGSGYTF

v_call: TRBV6-1
d_call: TRBD1
clone_size: .
j_call: TRBJ1-6
cdr3_nt: TGTGCCAGCAGCGGACAGGTTCTTAATTCACCCCTCCACTTT
cdr3_aa: CASSGQVLNSPLHF

v_call: TRBV12-3/TRBV12-4
d_call: TRBD2
clone_size: .
j_call: TRBJ2-4
cdr3_nt: TGTGCCAGCAGTTTAGCTATAGCGGGGGGGCTAGGCAAAAACATTCAGTACTTC
cdr3_aa: CASSLAIAGGLGKNIQYF

v_call: TRBV7-9
d_call: TRBD1
clone_size: .
j_call: TRBJ1-2
cdr3_nt: TGTGCCAGCAGCCCCTGGACAGGGGCCGGCTACACCTTC
cdr3_aa: CASSPWTGAGYTF

v_call: TRBV3-1
d_call: .
clone_size: .
j_call: TRBJ2-5
cdr3_nt: TGTGCCAGCAGCCAAGACAAGAGAAGCCAGTACTTC
cdr3_aa: CASSQDKRSQYF

v_call: TRBV4-2
d_call: .
clone_size: few
j_call: TRBJ1-1
cdr3_nt: TGTGCCAGCAGCCAACCTCCAGGGCTAAGCACTGAAGCTTTCTTT
cdr3_aa: CASSQPPGLSTEAFF

v_call: TRBV29-1
d_call: TRBD2
clone_size: .
j_call: TRBJ2-7
cdr3_nt: TGCAGCGTTGAACTACTAGCGGGACTGCAATACGAGCAGTACTTC
cdr3_aa: CSVELLAGLQYEQYF

v_call: TRBV5-8
d_call: .
clone_size: .
j_call: TRBJ1-5
cdr3_nt: TGTGCCAGCAGCTTGGGTGTCACCAATAGCAATCAGCCCCAGCATTTT
cdr3_aa: CASSLGVTNSNQPQHF

v_call: TRBV27
d_call: TRBD1
clone_size: .
j_call: TRBJ1-6
cdr3_nt: TGTGCCAGCAGTTTTGCCCCGACAGGGAGCAATTCACCCCTCCACTTT
cdr3_aa: CASSFAPTGSNSPLHF

v_call: TRBV12-3/TRBV12-4
d_call: .
clone_size: many
j_call: TRBJ2-3
cdr3_nt: TGTGCCAGTTCGCCGGGGACTTGGGATACGCAGTATTTT
cdr3_aa: CASSPGTWDTQYF

v_call: TRBV7-8
d_call: .
clone_size: .
j_call: TRBJ2-7
cdr3_nt: TGTGCCAGCAGCGCAGACGGCTCGCGGGTGGGAGAGCAGTACTTC
cdr3_aa: CASSADGSRVGEQYF

v_call: TRBV12-3/TRBV12-4
d_call: .
clone_size: .
j_call: TRBJ2-1
cdr3_nt: TGTGCCAGCAGAGCAGACTCCTACAATGAGCAGTTCTTC
cdr3_aa: CASRADSYNEQFF

v_call: TRBV6-6
d_call: TRBD2
clone_size: few
j_call: TRBJ2-7
cdr3_nt: TGTGCCAGCAGTTACTCGTTAGCGGGGGAGCAGTACTTC
cdr3_aa: CASSYSLAGEQYF

v_call: TRBV4-1
d_call: TRBD2
clone_size: .
j_call: TRBJ2-7
cdr3_nt: TGCGCCAGCAGCCAAGATTATAGTTTCGGTAGCGGGAGGTATTGGGTATGGCTCTACGAGCAGTACTTC
cdr3_aa: CASSQDYSFGSGRYWVWLYEQYF

v_call: TRBV27
d_call: TRBD1
clone_size: .
j_call: TRBJ2-5
cdr3_nt: TGTGCCAGCAGGCCGGGACAGGGGGCTTTTGAGACCCAGTACTTC
cdr3_aa: CASRPGQGAFETQYF